This passage covers 16 T cell receptor beta chains from one sample sequenced in a study of OX40 agonist ivuxolimab in advanced cancers. Assay used: immunoSEQ multiplex PCR; TCRdb lists only in-frame clones, some missing. The table includes about 48,000 clones, 85% to 90% detected once. The source material was CD4+ or CD8+ T cells sorted from blood, sampled in a trial of the OX40 agonist ivuxolimab. These receptors all come from an adult with an advanced solid tumor such as melanoma, head and neck, liver or kidney cancer.

The CDR3: CASRGQTNYGYTF. DNA for the CDR3: TGTGCCAGTAGAGGACAGACCAACTATGGCTACACCTTC. This chain joins TRBV19 and TRBJ1-2; possible D gene TRBD1, 6 bases. The CDR3 sequence is 13 residues long. Trimming shortened V by 6 bases and J by 2 bases, and 10 bases separated the two germline ends. Germline V lookup: CDR1 LNHDA, CDR2 SQIVND (reference sequence).

The chain joins TRBV2 to TRBJ1-1; the match to TRBD1 covers 8 bases. The V and J ends lost 6 bases and 3 bases, in that order; junction bases with no gene match: 12. Germline V gives CDR1 SNHLY, CDR2 FYNNEI. The CDR3 has 16 residues. Here the CDR3 reads CASRGRQGLEYTEAFF. Written as DNA, the CDR3 is TGTGCCAGCAGGGGGCGACAGGGGCTAGAGTACACTGAAGCTTTCTTT.

The chain is built from TRBV5-6 and TRBJ2-1; no firm D call. The germline gives CDR1 SGHDT, CDR2 YYEEEE. Trimming shortened V by 0 bases and J by 5 bases, and 6 bases separated the two germline ends. The CDR3 extends over 13 amino acids. DNA of the CDR3: TGTGCCAGCAGCTTGGGGACGGACAATGAGCAGTTCTTC. Amino acid sequence: CASSLGTDNEQFF. Looking up the rest from reference TRBV5-6 and TRBJ2-1 gives the full variable domain: DAGVTQSPTHLIKTRGQQVTLRCSPKSGHDTVSWYQQALGQGPQFIFQYYEEEERQRGNFPDRFSGHQFPNYSSELNVNALLLGDSALYLCASSLGTDNEQFFGPGTRLTVL.

The V gene is TRBV18, the J gene TRBJ2-7; no reliable D call. Between the trimmed V and J ends, which lost 4 bases and 2 bases, there was a span of 6 bases. From germline, CDR1 is KGHSH and CDR2 LQKENI. This CDR3 is 12 amino acids long. The CDR3 sequence is CASSLDAYEQYF. CDR3 DNA: TGTGCCAGCTCACTCGATGCCTACGAGCAGTACTTC.

This rearrangement joins TRBV7-9 to TRBJ2-7, with a weak D call TRBD1 (5 bases). V was trimmed by 2 bases and J by 5 bases, leaving 13 bases between them. Germline V CDR1 and CDR2: SEHNR, FQNEAQ (reference sequence). The CDR3 length is 14 residues. The CDR3 spells CASSLSSGLDEQYF. The CDR3 DNA sequence: TGTGCCAGCAGCTTAAGTTCAGGGTTGGACGAGCAGTACTTC.

The chain combines TRBV11-3 with TRBJ2-3, with 8 positions matching TRBD1. The CDR3 has 15 residues. Germline CDR1 SGHNT, CDR2 YENEEA. J gave up 6 bases and V 8 bases, and 13 bases lay outside the gene matches. CDR3 residues: CASAKGQGASDTQYF. The DNA for the CDR3 is TGTGCCAGCGCGAAAGGGCAGGGGGCTTCTGATACGCAGTATTTT.

This chain joins TRBV2 and TRBJ1-3; perhaps TRBD1 as D (6 bases). The V gene lost 4 bases and the J gene lost 2 bases, with 6 bases spanning the gap. This CDR3 comprises 13 residues. The germline CDR1 and CDR2 sequences are SNHLY and FYNNEI. Here the CDR3 reads CASSGTAGNTIYF. The CDR3 nucleotides read TGTGCCAGCAGTGGGACAGCTGGAAACACCATATATTTT.

This chain connects TRBV28 to TRBJ2-3, with D perhaps TRBD2 (5 bases). Per the germline V gene, CDR1 is MDHEN and CDR2 is SYDVKM. Trimming cost V 7 bases and J 0 bases, with 23 bases left between them. The length of the CDR3 is 18 residues. The CDR3 sequence is CASTPYFGERFSTDTQYF. CDR3 nucleotides: TGTGCCAGCACACCATACTTTGGGGAGAGGTTTAGCACAGATACGCAGTATTTT.

This clone was seen just once. The V gene is TRBV18, the J gene TRBJ2-3, with D possibly TRBD1 on 6 matching bases. The germline V and J ends were trimmed by 3 bases and 3 bases, with 10 bases remaining between them. Germline assignment: CDR1 KGHSH and CDR2 LQKENI. This CDR3 region has 14 residues. The CDR3: CASSPIGQTDTQYF. CDR3 sequence (DNA): TGTGCCAGCTCACCTATCGGACAGACAGATACGCAGTATTTT.

This clone was counted once. The rearrangement uses TRBV19 and TRBJ1-5; no clear D. Looked up from germline, CDR1 is LNHDA and CDR2 is SQIVND (reference sequence). V shed 3 bases and J shed 4 bases, with 10 bases lying between them. This CDR3 is built from 14 residues. CDR3 protein: CASSIEIGNQPQHF. The CDR3 DNA follows: TGTGCCAGTAGTATCGAAATCGGGAATCAGCCCCAGCATTTT.

The V and J genes are TRBV2 and TRBJ2-1; tentatively, D is TRBD2 (6 bases). Trimming shortened V by 1 base and J by 7 bases, and 17 bases separated the two germline ends. This CDR3 contains 16 residues. Germline V gene lookup returns CDR1 SNHLY and CDR2 FYNNEI. The CDR3 region has the DNA TGTGCCAGCAGTGAAGTCCACCCCGGGAGTGGGAATGAGCAGTTCTTC. It encodes CASSEVHPGSGNEQFF.

This chain links TRBV2 with TRBJ1-6, with 8 bases that match TRBD1. The CDR3 extends over 13 amino acids. CDR1 is SNHLY and CDR2 is FYNNEI in the germline V gene. The ends lost 10 bases at V and 7 bases at J; junction bases unmatched: 6. CDR3 in amino acids: CATRTGPNSPLHF. CDR3 DNA sequence: TGTGCCACCAGGACAGGGCCCAATTCACCCCTCCACTTT.

V gene TRBV28 combines with J gene TRBJ1-4; D is perhaps TRBD1 (6 bases). The V end lost 10 bases, the J end lost 11 bases, and 14 bases lay between the germline ends. Germline loops: CDR1 MDHEN, CDR2 SYDVKM. The CDR3 has 11 amino acids. The CDR3 sequence: CATTGQTKLFF. The CDR3 DNA reads as TGTGCCACTACAGGGCAAACGAAACTGTTTTTT. Combining the CDR3 with reference TRBV28 and TRBJ1-4 gives the whole variable domain DVKVTQSSRYLVKRTGEKVFLECVQDMDHENMFWYRQDPGLGLRLIYFSYDVKMKEKGDIPEGYSVSREKKERFSLILESASTNQTSMYLCATTGQTKLFFGSGTQLSVL.

The DNA of the CDR3 is TGTGCCAGCAATTCCATGAACACCGGGGAGCTGTTTTTT. Its protein product is CASNSMNTGELFF. The chain joins TRBV9 to TRBJ2-2; D uncertain. Germline V gene sequence: CDR1 SGDLS, CDR2 YYNGEE. V lost 6 bases and J 1 base, leaving 7 bases between the germline ends. This CDR3 contains 13 residues.

V is TRBV27 and J is TRBJ2-2; TRBD1 matches 7 bases. Germline V gene lookup returns CDR1 MNHEY and CDR2 SMNVEV (reference sequence). J was trimmed by 3 bases and V by 4 bases; bases with no gene match: 8. This CDR3 is 16 amino acids long. CDR3 residues: CASSWSGGGYTGELFF. The CDR3 DNA is TGTGCCAGCAGTTGGTCAGGGGGTGGGTACACCGGGGAGCTGTTTTTT.

V and J are TRBV5-1 and TRBJ2-5; D is perhaps TRBD1 (5 bases). From germline, CDR1 is SGHRS and CDR2 YFSETQ. Trimming cost V 2 bases and J 4 bases, with 18 bases left between them. The CDR3 runs 16 residues. The CDR3 sequence: CASSLLGRGLRETQYF. CDR3 nucleotides: TGCGCCAGCAGCTTACTGGGGCGTGGGTTGAGAGAGACCCAGTACTTC.